This TCR beta chain originates from a study of OX40 agonist ivuxolimab in advanced cancers. General study results and limits: Individuals who were partial responders at 0.1-3.0 mg/kg had clonal expansion that ranked among the lowest. In the expanded peripheral T cells, antigen specificity was never determined.

In the case of this clone: Its antigen is as yet unknown.

Repertoires were generated with immunoSEQ multiplex PCR, while TCRdb's copy carries only in-frame clones and drops some. Here the sample spans 65,000 to 85,000 clones, around 84% being singletons. The origin of this receptor is an adult with an advanced solid tumor such as melanoma, head and neck, liver or kidney cancer. Here the sequenced sample was CD4+ or CD8+ T cells sorted from blood, taken in a trial of the OX40 agonist ivuxolimab.

Here the CDR3 reads CASSAGQGSGNTIYF. The CDR3, as DNA: TGTGCCAGCAGCGCGGGACAGGGCTCTGGAAACACCATATATTTT. The chain carries TRBV11-3 and TRBJ1-3; TRBD1 aligns across 9 bases. The CDR3 runs to 15 residues. In germline, CDR1 is SGHNT, CDR2 YENEEA. V lost 5 bases to trimming and J lost 0 bases; unmatched junction nucleotides: 2.